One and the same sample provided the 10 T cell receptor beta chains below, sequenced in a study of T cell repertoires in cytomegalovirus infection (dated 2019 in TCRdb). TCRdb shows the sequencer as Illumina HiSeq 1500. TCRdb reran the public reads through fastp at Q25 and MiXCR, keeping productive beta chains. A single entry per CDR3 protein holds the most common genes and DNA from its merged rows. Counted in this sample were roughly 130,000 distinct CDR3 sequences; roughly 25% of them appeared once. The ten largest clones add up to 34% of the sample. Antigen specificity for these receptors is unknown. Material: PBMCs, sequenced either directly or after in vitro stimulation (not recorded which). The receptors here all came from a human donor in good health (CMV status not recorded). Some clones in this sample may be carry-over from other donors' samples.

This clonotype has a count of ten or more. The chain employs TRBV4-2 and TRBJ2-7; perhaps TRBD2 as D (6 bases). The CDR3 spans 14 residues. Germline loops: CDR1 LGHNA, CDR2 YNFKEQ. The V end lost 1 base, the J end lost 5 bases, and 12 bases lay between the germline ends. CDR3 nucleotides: TGTGCCAGCAGCCAAGGATGGGAGGACGACGAGCAGTACTTC. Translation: CASSQGWEDDEQYF.

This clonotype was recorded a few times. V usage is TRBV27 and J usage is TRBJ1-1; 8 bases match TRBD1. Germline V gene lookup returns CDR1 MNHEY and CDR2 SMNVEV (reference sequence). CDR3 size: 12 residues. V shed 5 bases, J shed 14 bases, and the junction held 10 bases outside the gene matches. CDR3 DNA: TGTGCCAGCAGTAGACCGGGACAGGCTCCCTTCTTT. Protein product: CASSRPGQAPFF.

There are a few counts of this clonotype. The CDR3 loop is CASSYGRGNQPQHF. CDR3 coding DNA: TGTGCCAGCAGTTACGGACGGGGGAATCAGCCCCAGCATTTT. V is TRBV6-6 and J is TRBJ1-5; maybe TRBD1 (5 bases). Germline CDR1 MNHNY, CDR2 SVGAGI (reference sequence). CDR3 size: 14 residues. Between the trimmed V and J ends, which lost 2 bases and 4 bases, there was a span of 9 bases.

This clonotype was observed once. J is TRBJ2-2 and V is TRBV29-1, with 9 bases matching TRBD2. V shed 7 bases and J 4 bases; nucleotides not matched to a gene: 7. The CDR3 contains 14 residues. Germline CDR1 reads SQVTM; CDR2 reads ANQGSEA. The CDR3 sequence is CSGRREGSTGELFF. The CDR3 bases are TGCAGCGGCAGGCGGGAGGGAAGCACCGGGGAGCTGTTTTTT.

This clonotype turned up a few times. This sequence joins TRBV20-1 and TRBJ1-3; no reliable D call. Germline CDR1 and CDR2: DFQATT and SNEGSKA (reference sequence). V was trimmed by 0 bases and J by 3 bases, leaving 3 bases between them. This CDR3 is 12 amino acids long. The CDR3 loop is CSARDSGNTIYF. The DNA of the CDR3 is TGCAGTGCTAGAGACAGTGGAAACACCATATATTTT.

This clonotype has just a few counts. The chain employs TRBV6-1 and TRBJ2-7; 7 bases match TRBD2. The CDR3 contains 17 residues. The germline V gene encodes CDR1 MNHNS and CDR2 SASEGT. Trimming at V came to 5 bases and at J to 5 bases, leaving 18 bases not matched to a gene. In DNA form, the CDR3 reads TGTGCCAGCAGTTCCCCCGGACTAGTCCTACCAATACACGAGCAGTACTTC. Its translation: CASSSPGLVLPIHEQYF.

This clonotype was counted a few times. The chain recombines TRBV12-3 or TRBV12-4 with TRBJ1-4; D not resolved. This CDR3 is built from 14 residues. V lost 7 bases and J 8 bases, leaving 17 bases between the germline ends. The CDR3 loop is CASNKPGHREKLFF. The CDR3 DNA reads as TGTGCCAGCAACAAACCCGGTCACCGGGAAAAACTGTTTTTT.

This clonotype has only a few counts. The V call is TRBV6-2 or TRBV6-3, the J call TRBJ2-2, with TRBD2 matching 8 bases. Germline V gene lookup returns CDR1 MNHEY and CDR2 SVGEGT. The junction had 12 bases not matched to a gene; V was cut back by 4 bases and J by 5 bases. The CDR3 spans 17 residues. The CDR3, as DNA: TGTGCCAGCAGTTTAATATCCACTAGCGGCTTAACCGGGGAGCTGTTTTTT. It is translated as CASSLISTSGLTGELFF.

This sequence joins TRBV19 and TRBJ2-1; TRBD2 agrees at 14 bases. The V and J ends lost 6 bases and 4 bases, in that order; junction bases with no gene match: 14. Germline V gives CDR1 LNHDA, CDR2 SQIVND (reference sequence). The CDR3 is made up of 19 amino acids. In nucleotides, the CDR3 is TGTGCCAGTAGCCGACGACTAGCGGGAGGGTCCAGGCGGTACAATGAGCAGTTCTTC. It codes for CASSRRLAGGSRRYNEQFF.

CDR3 nucleotides: TGTGCCAGCAGTTGGACAGGGAACTCCTACGAGCAGTACTTC. Its protein is CASSWTGNSYEQYF. The genes are TRBV28 and TRBJ2-7, with 8 bases fitting TRBD1. The CDR3 covers 14 residues. In germline, CDR1 is MDHEN, CDR2 SYDVKM. Losses at the gene ends were 4 bases for V and 0 bases for J; bases not matched to a gene: 2.